A selection of T cell receptor beta chains follows, all from one sample in a study of cytomegalovirus exposure and HLA in healthy donors. The method was immunoSEQ multiplex PCR; TCRdb's version includes in-frame clones alone and lacks a portion of them. The sample includes roughly 120,000 clones, 79% of them seen just once. The sequencing sample was made of PBMCs. These receptors were taken from a woman aged 18-30 years in good health and CMV-seropositive. Both conserved end residues are trimmed from each CDR3. D genes are given only for firm matches.

TRBJ1-2,-,TRBV20-1,SAIRGGYT
TRBJ2-4,TRBD2,TRBV11-3,ASSRTSGRARDIQY
TRBJ2-3,TRBD2,TRBV7-3,ASSARLAGMNTQY
TRBJ2-1,TRBD1,TRBV5-1,ASSENRGEQF
TRBJ1-1,TRBD1,TRBV5-5,ASSPADRVRITF
TRBJ2-3,-,TRBV4-1,ASSQVSYRIEPDTQY
TRBJ2-1,-,TRBV5-8,ASSPFGGTYNEQF
TRBJ1-1,TRBD1,TRBV7-2,ASSRGPVDTEAF
TRBJ1-5,-,TRBV5-6,ASSLWKGTRSQPQH
TRBJ1-1,-,TRBV11-3,ASSQLRNTEAF
TRBJ2-1,TRBD1,TRBV7-3,ASSPDRYNEQF
TRBJ2-2,TRBD2,TRBV5-1,ASFHERGNTGELF
TRBJ2-7,-,TRBV11-1,ASSSYGEQY
TRBJ2-7,-,TRBV5-4,ASSLDRGGYEQY
TRBJ1-2,TRBD1,TRBV5-6,ASSLFGGGDGYT
TRBJ2-1,-,TRBV7-2,ASSFPGTPGNEQF
TRBJ2-1,-,TRBV10-2,ASSEMRVEQF
TRBJ2-3,TRBD2,TRBV4-1,ASSQGFGASGRDETQY
TRBJ2-1,TRBD1,TRBV7-9,ASRDRGYNEQF
TRBJ1-2,TRBD1,TRBV25-1,ASSEPRGQGLGYT
TRBJ2-7,TRBD1,TRBV30,AWSGTGGFYEQY
TRBJ2-5,-,TRBV11-3,ASSSLTRAAQY
TRBJ1-1,-,TRBV27,ASSSTGGANTEAF
TRBJ2-7,-,TRBV7-9,ASSSSMSEQY
TRBJ1-2,TRBD1,TRBV6-5,ASKMLQGAGYT
TRBJ2-1,TRBD2,TRBV15,ATSRDRTSRSNEQF
TRBJ1-1,-,TRBV6-6,ASSSLQSLNTEAF
TRBJ2-1,TRBD2,TRBV5-1,ASSLSVGGQSHNEQF
TRBJ2-3,-,TRBV7-9,ASSLSTDTQY
TRBJ2-3,-,TRBV11-2,ASSSEYTDTQY
TRBJ1-1,-,TRBV5-1,ASSATGTTEAF
TRBJ1-2,TRBD1,TRBV28,ASPGQGGYT
TRBJ2-7,TRBD2,TRBV2,ASINGRNPYEQY
TRBJ2-7,-,TRBV6-5,ASSYSLLHYEQY
TRBJ1-1,-,TRBV5-1,ASREQGNTEAF
TRBJ1-2,-,TRBV5-4,ASSFAGSYYGYT
TRBJ2-1,TRBD2,TRBV10-1,ASSDSIAGSYNEQF
TRBJ2-1,TRBD2,TRBV5-4,ASSPGTSGYNEQF
TRBJ1-1,-,TRBV7-3,ASSLTGMVGTEAF
TRBJ2-7,-,TRBV6-5,ASSSQGINEQY
TRBJ2-6,TRBD1,TRBV5-6,ASSFVRQGTFSGANVLT
TRBJ1-2,TRBD1,TRBV27,ASSLVWTGIYGYT
TRBJ1-5,-,TRBV25-1,ASRAGQFNQPQH
TRBJ2-7,-,TRBV6-1,ASRFHRFPHEQY
TRBJ2-3,-,TRBV11-2,ASSFNLASDTQY
TRBJ2-5,-,TRBV30,AWSVRETQY
TRBJ1-2,-,TRBV9,ASSVGGRGYGYT
TRBJ2-7,-,TRBV12-5,ASGFLPRDPNEQY
TRBJ2-3,TRBD2,TRBV5-1,ASSPDGGDTQY
TRBJ1-1,TRBD1,TRBV5-6,ASSLVGDRVNTEAF
TRBJ1-1,-,TRBV2,ASSVEGTEAF
TRBJ1-1,TRBD1,TRBV11-3,ASSQSRGTEAF
TRBJ2-7,TRBD1,TRBV27,ASSLWGQARNEQY
TRBJ2-7,-,TRBV7-8,ASSQRYEQY
TRBJ2-7,TRBD2,TRBV7-8,ASSLGAGGLEQY
TRBJ2-1,TRBD2,TRBV25-1,ASSGLAAYNEQF
TRBJ2-3,TRBD2,TRBV5-1,ASSLVSSGGTDTQY